What follows is one TCR beta chain and its context. The antigen is undetermined. Germline values: CDR1 SGHDT, CDR2 YYEEEE. The CDR3 covers 15 residues. V lost 0 bases, J lost 8 bases, and 6 bases stayed unmatched. Clones were read by immunoSEQ multiplex PCR, and TCRdb kept only the in-frame ones, dropping some. This table holds around 150,000 clones, around 87% found once. Second-dose intervals near 4 or 12 weeks were combined. This record comes from a study of T cell responses to AZD1222 COVID-19 vaccine. General study findings and limits: Vaccination with two AZD1222 doses was followed by a rise in Spike-specific TCR breadth and depth.

This specimen was peripheral blood, taken 28 days after the second AZD1222 dose. The chain has TRBV5-6 and TRBJ2-3; 10 nucleotides align to TRBD2. The sequence derives from an adult who received the AZD1222 COVID-19 vaccine. The CDR3 reads CASSLVSGGFGTQYF. CDR3 in DNA: TGTGCCAGCAGCTTGGTTAGCGGGGGGTTTGGTACGCAGTATTTT.